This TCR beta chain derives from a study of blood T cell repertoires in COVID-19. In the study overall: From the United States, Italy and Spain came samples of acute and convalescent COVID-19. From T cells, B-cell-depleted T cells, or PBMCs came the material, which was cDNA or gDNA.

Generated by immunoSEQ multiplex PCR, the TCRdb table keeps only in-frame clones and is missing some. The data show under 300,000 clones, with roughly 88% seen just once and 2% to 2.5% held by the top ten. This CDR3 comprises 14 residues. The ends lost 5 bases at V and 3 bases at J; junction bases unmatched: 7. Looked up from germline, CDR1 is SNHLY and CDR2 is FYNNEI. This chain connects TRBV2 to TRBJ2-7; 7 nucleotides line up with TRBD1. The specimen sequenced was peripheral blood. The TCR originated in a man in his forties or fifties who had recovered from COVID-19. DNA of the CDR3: TGTGCCAGCAGTCGCCAGGGGGTCTTCTACGAGCAGTACTTC. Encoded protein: CASSRQGVFYEQYF.